The rows below give T cell receptor beta chains drawn from one sample of a study of coeliac disease. Here immunoSEQ multiplex PCR was the method, and the copy in TCRdb shows in-frame clones only, minus some. The repertoire holds approximately 6,500 clones, with approximately 70% as singletons. Source material: lamina propria lymphocytes from the gut. The source is a man aged 45 to 65 with active celiac disease. Each CDR3 is given without its conserved first and last residue. The D gene is left open where the match is weak.

d_call j_call v_call cdr3_aa
. TRBJ2-2 TRBV15 ATTPMSTGELF
TRBD1 TRBJ1-1 TRBV6-6 ASSYDRGNTEAF
. TRBJ2-6 TRBV4-2 ASSLAYRLQSRANVLT
TRBD1 TRBJ2-1 TRBV15 ATSRAGTGYNEQF
. TRBJ1-4 TRBV21-1 ASSKGAIKSEKLF
. TRBJ1-3 TRBV21-1 ASSNRGLGAGNTIY
TRBD1 TRBJ1-2 TRBV11-2 ASSPTGTGYNYGYT
. TRBJ1-1 TRBV6-1 ASSPTRVNTEAF
TRBD2 TRBJ2-5 TRBV29-1 SVGLAGKPQETQY
TRBD2 TRBJ2-1 TRBV4-3 ASSRTSGRAGVNEQF
TRBD2 TRBJ2-5 TRBV9 ASSLTGLAGETQY
. TRBJ1-3 TRBV6-5 ASRGLTEGGNTIY
. TRBJ2-7 TRBV7-8 ASSLAVSYEQY
TRBD1 TRBJ2-1 TRBV5-4 ASRLTGSYNEQF
. TRBJ1-2 TRBV5-5 ASSLVPGDYGYT
TRBD1 TRBJ1-5 TRBV19 ASSKGGQDNQPQH
TRBD1 TRBJ1-5 TRBV2 ASSGDRGNQPQH
. TRBJ2-1 TRBV2 ASSSNEQF
TRBD1 TRBJ2-7 TRBV18 ASSPPTGVSPYEQY
. TRBJ1-5 TRBV2 ASSFEKEGPLTNQPQH
TRBD2 TRBJ2-7 TRBV29-1 SVELAGGIKSSYEQY
. TRBJ1-1 TRBV5-6 ASSRTLEGAF
. TRBJ1-2 TRBV30 AWGPSGGYT
. TRBJ1-5 TRBV19 ASSGFQGLGNQPQH
TRBD2 TRBJ2-1 TRBV30 AWSAGLAEYNEQF
TRBD1 TRBJ2-2 TRBV5-1 ASSLQLTGAGELF
. TRBJ1-2 TRBV18 ASSPGGGDYYGYT
. TRBJ2-3 TRBV5-4 ASSSYLDTQY
TRBD1 TRBJ2-7 TRBV7-9 ASSLPQGAYEQY
TRBD1 TRBJ2-5 TRBV2 ASSLRGTQQETQY
. TRBJ1-4 TRBV5-1 ASSLGAPREKLF
TRBD2 TRBJ2-7 TRBV9 ASSVYETGLAGGTYEQY
. TRBJ1-2 TRBV27 ASSLGAGVTYGYT
. TRBJ2-3 TRBV11-2 ASSLGRASTDTQY
. TRBJ1-4 TRBV5-1 ASSPRGTTNEKLF
. TRBJ2-2 TRBV29-1 SVDRGTGELF